The next 12 T cell receptor beta chains were all read from a single sample in a study of T cells after yellow fever vaccination. TCRdb analysed the 5' RACE reads with MiXCR anew, one entry per CDR3 protein. The table lists about 120,000 distinct CDR3 sequences, over 8% of them singletons, with less than 40% in the top ten. The material sequenced was CD8+ T cells sorted from PBMCs, taken on the day of the yellow fever booster vaccination. The receptor set was obtained from a man aged 18-30 years who received the YFV17D yellow fever vaccine.

The V call is TRBV7-3, the J call TRBJ2-2; no definite D call. The CDR3 loop spans 14 amino acids. Per germline, CDR1 SGHTA and CDR2 FQGTGA. V was clipped by 4 bases and J by 6 bases, with 12 bases between them. Here the CDR3 reads CASSSVPDAGELFF. CDR3 DNA sequence: TGTGCCAGCAGCTCCGTCCCCGACGCCGGGGAGCTGTTTTTT.

This clonotype was seen more than once but under ten times. The chain couples TRBV3-1 to TRBJ2-7; 10 bases map to TRBD2. The CDR3 runs to 17 residues. The J segment lost 5 bases and the V segment lost 4 bases, leaving 14 bases of the junction unmatched. The germline V gene has CDR1 LGHDT and CDR2 YNNKEL (reference sequence). CDR3 residues: CASSPQPGTSEGHEQYF. The CDR3 nucleotides read TGTGCCAGCAGCCCACAGCCCGGGACTAGCGAGGGCCACGAGCAGTACTTC.

About this clonotype: The junction shows a germline mismatch at one end, possibly a read error. The V and J genes are TRBV27 and TRBJ2-3, with D maybe TRBD2 (5 bases). In germline, CDR1 is MNHEY, CDR2 SMNVEV (reference sequence). CDR3 size: 14 residues. CDR3: CAGSLGSGTDTQYF. The DNA for the CDR3 is TGTGCCGGCAGTCTAGGGAGTGGCACAGATACGCAGTATTTT.

This clonotype was counted only a few times. The chain joins TRBV7-2 to TRBJ2-5; D remains ambiguous. The CDR3 is 14 amino acids. Trimming removed 0 bases at V and 4 bases at J, with 9 bases between. Germline V gives CDR1 SGHTA, CDR2 FQGNSA. The CDR3 loop reads CASSLAVYVETQYF. The CDR3 DNA is TGTGCCAGCAGCTTAGCGGTTTACGTAGAGACCCAGTACTTC.

This clonotype was picked up many times. The chain has TRBV12-3 or TRBV12-4 and TRBJ2-7, with 8 bases lining up with TRBD1. There are 14 residues in the CDR3. The J segment lost 4 bases and the V segment lost 6 bases, leaving 8 bases of the junction unmatched. The CDR3 region is CASSTGTGFYEQYF. The CDR3 DNA sequence: TGTGCCAGCAGCACCGGGACAGGTTTTTACGAGCAGTACTTC.

This clonotype has just a few counts. This rearrangement joins TRBV9 to TRBJ2-1, with TRBD2 matching over 9 bases. The ends lost 3 bases at V and 4 bases at J; junction bases unmatched: 5. CDR3 length: 15 amino acids. Germline V lookup: CDR1 SGDLS, CDR2 YYNGEE. CDR3: CASSARGGLYNEQFF. CDR3 nucleotide sequence: TGTGCCAGCAGCGCGCGGGGGGGCCTGTACAATGAGCAGTTCTTC. The full variable domain, its missing parts supplied by reference TRBV9 and TRBJ2-1, is DSGVTQTPKHLITATGQRVTLRCSPRSGDLSVYWYQQSLDQGLQFLIQYYNGEERAKGNILERFSAQQFPDLHSELNLSSLELGDSALYFCASSARGGLYNEQFFGPGTRLTVL.

This clonotype showed up just a few times. The V and J genes are TRBV4-2 and TRBJ1-3, with unresolved D. The germline CDR1 and CDR2 sequences are LGHNA and YNFKEQ. This CDR3 contains 17 residues. V was pared by 1 base and J by 0 bases, with 13 bases between. Here the CDR3 DNA reads TGTGCCAGCAGCCAAGGCCCCCCGGAGACCTCTGGAAACACCATATATTTT. As protein: CASSQGPPETSGNTIYF.

This chain links TRBV5-8 with TRBJ2-2; D perhaps matches TRBD2 (5 bases). CDR1 SGHTS and CDR2 YDEGEE come from the germline V gene. V was pared by 1 base and J by 1 base, with 14 bases between. CDR3 length equals 17 residues. CDR3 bases: TGTGCCAGCAGCTTGATCGGTCCAGCGGTGAACACCGGGGAGCTGTTTTTT. This sequence encodes CASSLIGPAVNTGELFF. The full variable domain, completed using reference TRBV5-8 and TRBJ2-2, is EAGVTQSPTHLIKTRGQQATLRCSPISGHTSVYWYQQALGLGLQFLLWYDEGEERNRGNFPPRFSGRQFPNYSSELNVNALELEDSALYLCASSLIGPAVNTGELFFGEGSRLTVL.

Ten or more counts support this clonotype. This sequence joins TRBV5-1 and TRBJ1-6; D is perhaps TRBD1 (5 bases). The CDR3 has 15 residues. V lost 3 bases to trimming and J lost 6 bases, with 13 bases between them. CDR1 is SGHRS, CDR2 YFSETQ, per germline. The CDR3 DNA follows: TGCGCCAGCAGCTCCCGCAGGGCCCGTAATTCACCCCTCCACTTT. Protein: CASSSRRARNSPLHF.

CDR3 in DNA: TGTGCCAGCAGGACAGGGACTAACTATGGCTACACCTTC. Translated: CASRTGTNYGYTF. The chain uses TRBV27 and TRBJ1-2, with 7 bases aligning to TRBD1. The CDR3 runs 13 residues. Trimming cost V 6 bases and J 0 bases; bases outside gene matches: 1. CDR1 and CDR2 (germline): MNHEY, SMNVEV (reference sequence).

The V call is TRBV11-2, the J call TRBJ2-3; either TRBD1 or TRBD2 may supply D (5 bases each). Germline V lookup: CDR1 SGHAT, CDR2 FQNNGV. The CDR3 has 17 residues. Trimming left V 0 bases short and J 6 bases short, with 19 bases between. The DNA for the CDR3 is TGTGCCAGCAGCTTAGATCGGGACGCAGACCGGTTGGATACGCAGTATTTT. This encodes CASSLDRDADRLDTQYF.

The V call is TRBV7-2, the J call TRBJ2-5; TRBD2 agrees at 7 bases. Germline CDR1 is SGHTA and CDR2 is FQGNSA. V dropped 6 bases and J dropped 7; count of bases not matched to a gene: 8. The CDR3 covers 13 residues. The CDR3 coding sequence is TGTGCCAGCAGTCCGAGCGGGATGGGGACCCAGTACTTC. Its protein product is CASSPSGMGTQYF.